The source of this T cell receptor beta chain is a study of blood T cells in healthy people across ages. Study-wide points: Per-million-T-cell TCR beta diversity fell roughly linearly with age. It was not possible, with unsorted PBMCs, to conclusively compare naive and antigen-experienced cells.

On this clonotype itself: Its specificity is unknown.

For the second PCR, which ran for roughly 6 to 11 cycles, a sample-barcoded 5' primer and a J-beta primer mix were used. Via MiXCR, TCRdb re-called the 5' RACE reads, giving one row per CDR3 protein. The sample contains around 1.7 million distinct CDR3 sequences, roughly 30% of which appear only once. The sample comprised blood. The sequence was collected from a woman aged 30 to 39 in good health.

The CDR3 DNA is TGTGCCAGTAGTTCTCTACTAGCGGGGGACACAGATACGCAGTATTTT. Amino acids: CASSSLLAGDTDTQYF. This chain links TRBV19 with TRBJ2-3; TRBD2 matches at 11 bases. The CDR3 runs 16 residues. Germline assignment: CDR1 LNHDA and CDR2 SQIVND (reference sequence). J lost 2 bases, V lost 5 bases, and 6 bases had no gene match.